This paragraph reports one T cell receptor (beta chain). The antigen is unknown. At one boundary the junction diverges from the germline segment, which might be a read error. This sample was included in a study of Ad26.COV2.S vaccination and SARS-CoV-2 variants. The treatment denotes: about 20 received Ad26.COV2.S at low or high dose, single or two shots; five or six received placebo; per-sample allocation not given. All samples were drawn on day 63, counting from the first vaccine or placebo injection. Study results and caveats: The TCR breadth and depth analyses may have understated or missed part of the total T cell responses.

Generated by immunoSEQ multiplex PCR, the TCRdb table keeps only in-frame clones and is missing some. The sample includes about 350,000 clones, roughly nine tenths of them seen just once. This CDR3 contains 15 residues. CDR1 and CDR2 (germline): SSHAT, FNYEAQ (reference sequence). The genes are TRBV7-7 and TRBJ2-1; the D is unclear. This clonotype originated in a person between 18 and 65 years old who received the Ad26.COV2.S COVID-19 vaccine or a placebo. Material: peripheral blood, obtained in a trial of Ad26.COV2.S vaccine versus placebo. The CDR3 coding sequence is TGTGCTAGCAGCCCAGCCCTAGGAATGGGCAATGAGCAGTTCTTC. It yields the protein CASSPALGMGNEQFF.